This entry features one T cell receptor beta chain sequence. Its matching antigen is unknown. This sample is part of a study of CXCR3-negative and CXCR3-positive naive CD8 T cells. Study-level background: Sequencing yielded about 150 million TRB reads, roughly 1.5 +/- 0.3 million per library.

The study, taken as a whole, reports: In naive cells, CXCR3-negative and CXCR3-positive subsets had similar TRBV-TRBJ usage; memory cells differed. Naive CXCR3-positive cells had TRB CDR3s more hydrophobic than those of CXCR3-negative naive cells.

Carrying UMI labels, the TRB cDNA libraries were prepared through 5' RACE. Reanalyzing the 5' RACE reads, TCRdb keeps one entry per CDR3 protein, without DNA. Here the sample table reports 6,400 or so distinct CDR3 sequences. Per germline, CDR1 KGHDR and CDR2 SFDVKD. CDR3 length equals 13 residues. This sequence originates from a human donor in good health. Some clones in this sample may be carry-over from other donors' samples. This rearrangement joins TRBV24-1 to TRBJ2-1; TCRdb designates TRBD1, a call that cannot be tested without DNA. Source material: naive CXCR3+ CD8+ T cells from blood. Indicated subset: CD45RO-CCR7+CD27+CD95- naive CD8+ T cells expressing CXCR3 (TNR3+). The CDR3: CATSEAPGRPEFF.